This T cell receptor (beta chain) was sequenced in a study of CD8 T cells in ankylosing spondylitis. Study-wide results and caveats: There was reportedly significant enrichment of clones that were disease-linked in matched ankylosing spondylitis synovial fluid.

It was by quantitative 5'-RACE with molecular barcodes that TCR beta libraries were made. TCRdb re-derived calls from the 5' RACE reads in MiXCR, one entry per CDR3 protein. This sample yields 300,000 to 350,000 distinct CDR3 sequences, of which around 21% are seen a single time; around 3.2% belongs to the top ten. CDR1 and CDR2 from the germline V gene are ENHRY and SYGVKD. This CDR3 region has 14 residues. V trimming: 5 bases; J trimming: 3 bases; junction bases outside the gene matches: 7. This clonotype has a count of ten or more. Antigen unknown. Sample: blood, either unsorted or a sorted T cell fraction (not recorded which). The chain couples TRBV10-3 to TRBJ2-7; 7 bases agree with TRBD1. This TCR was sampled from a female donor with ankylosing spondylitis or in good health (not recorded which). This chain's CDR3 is CAISQGDRYYEQYF. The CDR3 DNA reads TGTGCCATCAGTCAGGGGGACCGATACTACGAGCAGTACTTC.